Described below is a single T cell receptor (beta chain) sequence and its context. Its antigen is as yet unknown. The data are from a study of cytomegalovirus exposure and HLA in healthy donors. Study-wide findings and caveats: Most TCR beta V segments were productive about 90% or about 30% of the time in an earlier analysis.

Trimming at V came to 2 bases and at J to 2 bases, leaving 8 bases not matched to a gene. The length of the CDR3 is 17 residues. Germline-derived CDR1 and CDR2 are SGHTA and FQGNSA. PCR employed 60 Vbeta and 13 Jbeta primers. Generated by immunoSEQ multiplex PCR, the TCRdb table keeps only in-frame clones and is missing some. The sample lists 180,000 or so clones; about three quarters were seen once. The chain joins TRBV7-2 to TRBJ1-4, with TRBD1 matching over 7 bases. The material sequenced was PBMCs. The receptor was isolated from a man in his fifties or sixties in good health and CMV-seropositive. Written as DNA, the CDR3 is TGTGCCAGCAGCTTAACCAACAGGGGATCTACTAATGAAAAACTGTTTTTT. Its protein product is CASSLTNRGSTNEKLFF.